This T cell receptor (beta chain) is drawn from a study of T-cell reconstitution after alpha-beta-depleted transplantation in children. Preparation of the TCRbeta library used unique molecular identifiers. TCRdb passed the PCR reads through MiXCR, listing each CDR3 protein once. The sample includes tens of thousands of distinct CDR3 sequences, under 6% of them seen just once. Germline V CDR1 and CDR2: DFQATT, SNEGSKA (reference sequence). Trimming took 2 bases from V and 2 from J, leaving 8 bases between them. CDR3 size: 13 residues. In its sample, this clonotype was seen many times. The receptor was derived from a female patient younger than 10 who had a stem cell transplant for aplastic anemia, so the T cells may come from the graft donor. This sequence joins TRBV20-1 and TRBJ2-3; D possibly corresponds to TRBD2 (5 bases). The sequences come from PBMCs, mostly from graft donor cells, collected 60 days after TCRalphabeta/CD19-depleted stem cell transplant. In DNA, the CDR3 is TGCAGTGCTAGACGGGGTAACACAGATACGCAGTATTTT. Translation: CSARRGNTDTQYF.